This T cell receptor beta chain was found in a study of patients and donors after allogeneic stem cell transplantation. This CDR3 region has 14 residues. CDR1 LNHNV and CDR2 YYDKDF come from the germline V gene (reference sequence). V was shortened by 0 bases and J by 5 bases, with 10 bases between the two germline ends. The table lists this clonotype with a few counts. Using its own MiXCR run on the RT-PCR reads, TCRdb lists one record per CDR3 protein. The sample comprises approximately 200,000 distinct CDR3 sequences, around two fifths of which are singletons, and approximately 10% rests with the top ten.

This sequence joins TRBV15 and TRBJ1-1; D is possibly TRBD1 (6 bases). Sequencing input: blood, either unsorted or a sorted T cell fraction (not recorded which). The sequence derives from a human donor who was either an allogeneic HSCT recipient or a stem cell or donor lymphocyte infusion donor (not recorded which). It is not recorded whose cells these are; they may come from a transplant donor. CDR3 loop: CATSRDRGRTEAFF. The CDR3 bases are TGTGCCACCAGCAGAGACAGGGGACGAACTGAAGCTTTCTTT.